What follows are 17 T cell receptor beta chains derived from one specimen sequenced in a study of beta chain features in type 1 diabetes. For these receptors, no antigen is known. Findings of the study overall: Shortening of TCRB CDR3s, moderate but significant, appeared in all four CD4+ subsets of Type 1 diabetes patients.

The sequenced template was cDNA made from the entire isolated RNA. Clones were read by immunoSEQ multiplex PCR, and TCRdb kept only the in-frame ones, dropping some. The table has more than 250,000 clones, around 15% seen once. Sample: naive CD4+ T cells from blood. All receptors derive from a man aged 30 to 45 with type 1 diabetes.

In DNA form, the CDR3 reads TGTGCCAGCAAGACGATAGCCACAGATACGCAGTATTTT. This encodes CASKTIATDTQYF. The V gene is TRBV2, the J gene TRBJ2-3, with unresolved D. This CDR3 region has 13 residues. Germline-derived CDR1 and CDR2 are SNHLY and FYNNEI. Trimming pared 7 bases from V and 2 bases from J, leaving 10 bases between.

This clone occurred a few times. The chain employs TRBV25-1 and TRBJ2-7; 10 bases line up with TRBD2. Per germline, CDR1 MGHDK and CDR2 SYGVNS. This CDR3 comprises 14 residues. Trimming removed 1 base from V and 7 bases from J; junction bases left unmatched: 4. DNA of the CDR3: TGTGCCAGCAGTGAATGGGGACTAGCGTCGGAGCAGTACTTC. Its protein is CASSEWGLASEQYF.

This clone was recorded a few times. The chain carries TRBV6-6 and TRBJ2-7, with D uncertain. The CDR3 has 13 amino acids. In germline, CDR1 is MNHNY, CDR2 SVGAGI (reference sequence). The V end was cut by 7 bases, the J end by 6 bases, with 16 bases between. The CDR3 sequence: CASTIPSGGEQYF. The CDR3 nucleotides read TGTGCCAGCACCATCCCGTCCGGCGGCGAGCAGTACTTC.

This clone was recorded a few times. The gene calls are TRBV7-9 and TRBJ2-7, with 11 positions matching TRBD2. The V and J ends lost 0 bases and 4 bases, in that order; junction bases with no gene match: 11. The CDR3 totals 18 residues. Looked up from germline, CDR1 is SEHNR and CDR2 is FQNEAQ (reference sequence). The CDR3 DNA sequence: TGTGCCAGCAGCTTAGCGCCCGCTCTAGCGGGAGGTCCGTACGAGCAGTACTTC. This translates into CASSLAPALAGGPYEQYF.

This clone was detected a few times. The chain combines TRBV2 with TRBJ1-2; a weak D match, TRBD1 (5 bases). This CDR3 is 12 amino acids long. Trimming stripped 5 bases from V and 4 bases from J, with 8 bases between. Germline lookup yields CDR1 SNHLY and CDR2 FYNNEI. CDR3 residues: CASSSDTYGYTF. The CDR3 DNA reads TGTGCCAGCAGTTCGGACACCTATGGCTACACCTTC.

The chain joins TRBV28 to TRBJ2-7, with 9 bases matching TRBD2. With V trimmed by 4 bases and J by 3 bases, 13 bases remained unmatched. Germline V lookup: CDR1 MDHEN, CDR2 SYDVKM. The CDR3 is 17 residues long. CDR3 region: CASSSQRAGGTIYEQYF. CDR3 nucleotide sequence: TGTGCCAGCAGTTCCCAAAGAGCGGGGGGTACTATCTACGAGCAGTACTTC. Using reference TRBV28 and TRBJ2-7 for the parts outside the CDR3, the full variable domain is DVKVTQSSRYLVKRTGEKVFLECVQDMDHENMFWYRQDPGLGLRLIYFSYDVKMKEKGDIPEGYSVSREKKERFSLILESASTNQTSMYLCASSSQRAGGTIYEQYFGPGTRLTVT.

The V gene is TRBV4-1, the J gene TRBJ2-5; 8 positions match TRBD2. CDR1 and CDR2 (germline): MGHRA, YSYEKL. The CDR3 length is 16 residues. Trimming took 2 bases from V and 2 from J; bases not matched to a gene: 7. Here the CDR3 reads CASSQRGLELQETQYF. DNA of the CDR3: TGCGCCAGCAGCCAACGGGGACTAGAGCTACAAGAGACCCAGTACTTC.

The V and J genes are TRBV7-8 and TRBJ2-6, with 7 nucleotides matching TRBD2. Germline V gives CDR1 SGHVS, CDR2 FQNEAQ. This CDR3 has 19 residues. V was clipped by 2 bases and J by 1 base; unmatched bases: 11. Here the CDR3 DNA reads TGTGCCAGCAGCTTATCCCTTTTGCGGGAGAGATCTGGGGCCAACGTCCTGACTTTC. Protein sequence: CASSLSLLRERSGANVLTF.

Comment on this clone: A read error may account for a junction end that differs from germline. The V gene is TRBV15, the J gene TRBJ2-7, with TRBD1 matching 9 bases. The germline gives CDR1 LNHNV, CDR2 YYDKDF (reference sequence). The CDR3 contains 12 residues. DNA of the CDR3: TGTGCCACCAGCAGAGACGGGACAGGGTCGTCCTTC. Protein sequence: CATSRDGTGSSF.

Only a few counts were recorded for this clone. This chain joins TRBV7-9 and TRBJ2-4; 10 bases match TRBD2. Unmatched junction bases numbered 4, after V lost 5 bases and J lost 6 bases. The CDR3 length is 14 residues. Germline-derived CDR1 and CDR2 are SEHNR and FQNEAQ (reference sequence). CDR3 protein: CASSPGTSANIQYF. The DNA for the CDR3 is TGTGCCAGCAGCCCCGGGACTAGCGCAAACATTCAGTACTTC.

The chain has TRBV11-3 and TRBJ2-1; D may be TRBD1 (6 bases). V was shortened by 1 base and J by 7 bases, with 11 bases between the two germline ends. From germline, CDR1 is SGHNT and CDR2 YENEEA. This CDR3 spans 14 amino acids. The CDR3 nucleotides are TGTGCCAGCAGCTTAGGGGGGCGTAGGAATGAGCAGTTCTTC. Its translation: CASSLGGRRNEQFF.

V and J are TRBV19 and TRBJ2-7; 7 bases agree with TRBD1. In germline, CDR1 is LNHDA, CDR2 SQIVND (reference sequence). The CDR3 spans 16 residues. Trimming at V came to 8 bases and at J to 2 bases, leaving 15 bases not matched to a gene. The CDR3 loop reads CASSSGAGGGTYEQYF. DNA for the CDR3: TGTGCCAGTTCAAGTGGGGCAGGGGGTGGAACCTACGAGCAGTACTTC.

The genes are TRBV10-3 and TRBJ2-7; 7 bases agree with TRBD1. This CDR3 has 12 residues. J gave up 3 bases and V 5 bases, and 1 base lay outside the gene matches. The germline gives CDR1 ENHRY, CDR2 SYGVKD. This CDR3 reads CAISWDSYEQYF. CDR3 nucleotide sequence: TGTGCCATCAGTTGGGACAGCTACGAGCAGTACTTC.

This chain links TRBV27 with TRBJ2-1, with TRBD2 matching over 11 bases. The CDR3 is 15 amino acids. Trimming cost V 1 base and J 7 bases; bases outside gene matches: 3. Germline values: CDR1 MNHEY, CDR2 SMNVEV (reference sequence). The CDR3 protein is CASSLWTSGSNEQFF. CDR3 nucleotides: TGTGCCAGCAGTTTATGGACTAGCGGGTCGAATGAGCAGTTCTTC.

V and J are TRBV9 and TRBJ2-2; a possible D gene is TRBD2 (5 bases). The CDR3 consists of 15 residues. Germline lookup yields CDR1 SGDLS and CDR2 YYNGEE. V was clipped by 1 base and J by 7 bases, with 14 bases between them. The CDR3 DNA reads TGTGCCAGCAGCGTAACGGATGCTAGCCTCGGGGAGCTGTTTTTT. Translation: CASSVTDASLGELFF.

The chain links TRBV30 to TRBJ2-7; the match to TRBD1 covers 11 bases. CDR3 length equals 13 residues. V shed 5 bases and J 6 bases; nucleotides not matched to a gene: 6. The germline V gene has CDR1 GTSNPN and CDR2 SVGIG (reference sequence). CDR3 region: CAWAGTGGREQYF. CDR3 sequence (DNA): TGTGCCTGGGCCGGGACAGGGGGACGCGAGCAGTACTTC.

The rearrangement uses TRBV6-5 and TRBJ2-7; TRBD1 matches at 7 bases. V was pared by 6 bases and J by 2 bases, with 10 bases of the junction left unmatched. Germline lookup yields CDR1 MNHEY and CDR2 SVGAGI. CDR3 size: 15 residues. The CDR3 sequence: CASRFDRAATYEQYF. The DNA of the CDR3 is TGTGCCAGCAGATTTGACAGGGCCGCTACCTACGAGCAGTACTTC.